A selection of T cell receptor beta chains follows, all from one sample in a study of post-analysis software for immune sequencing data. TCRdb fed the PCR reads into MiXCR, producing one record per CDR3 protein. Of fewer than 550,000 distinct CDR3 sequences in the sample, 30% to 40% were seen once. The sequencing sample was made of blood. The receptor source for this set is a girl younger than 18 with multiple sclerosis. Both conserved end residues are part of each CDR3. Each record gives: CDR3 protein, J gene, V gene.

CDR3 protein: CASSQVTPLPRSNYGYTF; J gene: TRBJ1-2; V gene: TRBV3-1
CDR3 protein: CSALLGGTDTQYF; J gene: TRBJ2-3; V gene: TRBV20-1
CDR3 protein: CSAREGTGEEKLFF; J gene: TRBJ1-4; V gene: TRBV20-1
CDR3 protein: CASSQEKDGGTYEQDF; J gene: TRBJ2-7; V gene: TRBV3-1
CDR3 protein: CATHGENEQFF; J gene: TRBJ2-1; V gene: TRBV10-3
CDR3 protein: CASSRQGGQPQHF; J gene: TRBJ1-5; V gene: TRBV6-1
CDR3 protein: CASITSGGPSYEQYF; J gene: TRBJ2-7; V gene: TRBV5-6
CDR3 protein: CASSRPYTGELFF; J gene: TRBJ2-2; V gene: TRBV14
CDR3 protein: CASSLVPTDPFDGQYF; J gene: -; V gene: TRBV5-1
CDR3 protein: CASSVGWEGTDTQYF; J gene: TRBJ2-3; V gene: TRBV9
CDR3 protein: CSGGGAGTEAFF; J gene: TRBJ1-1; V gene: TRBV29-1
CDR3 protein: CASSQDLVDSRANEQFF; J gene: TRBJ2-1; V gene: TRBV3-1
CDR3 protein: CATSRDSLSGGPYNEQFF; J gene: TRBJ2-1; V gene: TRBV15
CDR3 protein: CASSSPGQVTNEQFF; J gene: TRBJ2-1; V gene: TRBV7-2
CDR3 protein: CASSQTRSTDTQYF; J gene: TRBJ2-3; V gene: TRBV7-8
CDR3 protein: CASSFFLSTDTQYF; J gene: TRBJ2-3; V gene: TRBV13
CDR3 protein: CASSSGQSGETQYF; J gene: TRBJ2-5; V gene: TRBV5-1
CDR3 protein: CASSLAARGERETQYF; J gene: -; V gene: TRBV12-3/TRBV12-4
CDR3 protein: CASSLSGTGSYGYTF; J gene: TRBJ1-2; V gene: TRBV27
CDR3 protein: CASSYSRVTGELFF; J gene: TRBJ2-2; V gene: TRBV6-5
CDR3 protein: CASKLGTLSTDTQYF; J gene: TRBJ2-3; V gene: TRBV10-3
CDR3 protein: CASSPRECPSHGTRHSTDTQYF; J gene: TRBJ2-3; V gene: TRBV28
CDR3 protein: CSVTRGADEQFF; J gene: TRBJ2-1; V gene: TRBV29-1
CDR3 protein: CASSYGSGGDNEQFF; J gene: TRBJ2-1; V gene: TRBV7-2
CDR3 protein: CASSHHEEVQGLYMNTEAFF; J gene: TRBJ1-1; V gene: TRBV4-1
CDR3 protein: CASSYRQGGNEKLFF; J gene: TRBJ1-4; V gene: TRBV6-6
CDR3 protein: CAISESERKPYNEQFF; J gene: TRBJ2-1; V gene: TRBV10-3
CDR3 protein: CASSQEPSAYEQYF; J gene: TRBJ2-7; V gene: TRBV4-2
CDR3 protein: CSVCIQGSGADVLTF; J gene: TRBJ2-6; V gene: TRBV29-1
CDR3 protein: CASSTGLAGVDEQFF; J gene: TRBJ2-1; V gene: TRBV19
CDR3 protein: CASSLELEDNEQFF; J gene: TRBJ2-1; V gene: TRBV7-3
CDR3 protein: CASSFDRDHEQFF; J gene: TRBJ2-1; V gene: TRBV12-3/TRBV12-4
CDR3 protein: CASISPAGDSYEQYF; J gene: TRBJ2-7; V gene: TRBV21-1
CDR3 protein: CASSTQTQEDYGYTF; J gene: TRBJ1-2; V gene: TRBV5-1
CDR3 protein: CSAGDYQPQHF; J gene: TRBJ1-5; V gene: TRBV20-1
CDR3 protein: CASSLAGGPGANVLTF; J gene: TRBJ2-6; V gene: TRBV7-2
CDR3 protein: CASSPSGAPDTQYF; J gene: TRBJ2-3; V gene: TRBV5-6
CDR3 protein: CSAPSGGRSEQFF; J gene: TRBJ2-1; V gene: TRBV20-1
CDR3 protein: CASSVTGDWETQYF; J gene: TRBJ2-5; V gene: TRBV7-9
CDR3 protein: CASLSMGTDTQYF; J gene: TRBJ2-3; V gene: TRBV4-1
CDR3 protein: CASSLASGGRDTQYF; J gene: TRBJ2-3; V gene: TRBV7-7
CDR3 protein: CATSREWGGNSPLHF; J gene: TRBJ1-6; V gene: TRBV15
CDR3 protein: CASSLVFLSEAFF; J gene: TRBJ1-1; V gene: TRBV7-3
CDR3 protein: CATSIAGGRGYTF; J gene: TRBJ1-2; V gene: TRBV15
CDR3 protein: CASSFGRGPAETQYF; J gene: TRBJ2-5; V gene: TRBV7-9
CDR3 protein: CSARQGGTDTQYF; J gene: TRBJ2-3; V gene: TRBV20-1
CDR3 protein: CSARDFGARVKETQYF; J gene: TRBJ2-5; V gene: TRBV20-1
CDR3 protein: CASSASDTQYF; J gene: TRBJ2-3; V gene: TRBV5-1
CDR3 protein: CASSSGTGRASNIQYF; J gene: TRBJ2-4; V gene: TRBV5-5
CDR3 protein: CASSPSKGKLFF; J gene: TRBJ1-4; V gene: TRBV6-5
CDR3 protein: CASRGYGTYEQYF; J gene: TRBJ2-7; V gene: TRBV6-2/TRBV6-3
CDR3 protein: CSARDSRGRGTQYF; J gene: TRBJ2-3; V gene: TRBV20-1
CDR3 protein: CSASDGDQETQYF; J gene: TRBJ2-5; V gene: TRBV20-1
CDR3 protein: CASSQVGTRKETQYF; J gene: TRBJ2-5; V gene: TRBV14
CDR3 protein: CASSLGGGFYEQFF; J gene: TRBJ2-1; V gene: TRBV12-3/TRBV12-4
CDR3 protein: CSARDPLAGLAKNIQYF; J gene: TRBJ2-4; V gene: TRBV20-1
CDR3 protein: CASSPRLAGRDEQYF; J gene: -; V gene: TRBV11-3
CDR3 protein: CASSLEQGQRPPRHF; J gene: TRBJ1-6; V gene: TRBV5-5
CDR3 protein: CSAEDRTAHVGETQYF; J gene: TRBJ2-5; V gene: TRBV20-1